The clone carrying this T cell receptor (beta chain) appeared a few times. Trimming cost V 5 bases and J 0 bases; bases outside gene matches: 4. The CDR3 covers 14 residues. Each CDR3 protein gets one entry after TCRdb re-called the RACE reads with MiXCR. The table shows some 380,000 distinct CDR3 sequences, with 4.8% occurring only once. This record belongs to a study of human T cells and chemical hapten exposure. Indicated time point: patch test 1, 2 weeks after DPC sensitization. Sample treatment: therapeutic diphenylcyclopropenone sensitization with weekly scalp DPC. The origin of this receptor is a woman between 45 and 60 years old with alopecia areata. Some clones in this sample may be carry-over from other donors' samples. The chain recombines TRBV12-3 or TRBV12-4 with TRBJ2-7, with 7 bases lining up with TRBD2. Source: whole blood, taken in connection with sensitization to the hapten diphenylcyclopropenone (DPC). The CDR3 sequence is CASSGDYPSYEQYF. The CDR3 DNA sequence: TGTGCCAGCAGTGGGGACTATCCCTCCTACGAGCAGTACTTC.